This T cell receptor beta chain came from a study of blood T cell repertoires in COVID-19. Study information: From T cells, B-cell-depleted T cells, or PBMCs came the material, which was cDNA or gDNA.

Participants came from 24 US areas, aged roughly 18 to 89 years. Each recovered donor of Cohort 3 presented with two negative PCRs, clearance, or symptom resolution. Per the study methods: The assay estimated nucleated cells by amplifying reference gene primers. TCRdb's table, derived via immunoSEQ multiplex PCR, lists solely in-frame clones and lacks some. V, J and clone size reflect that table, while D and trimming were determined from the DNA. The repertoire holds more than 400,000 clones, with 80% to 95% as singletons. The V gene's germline CDR1 is MGHDK and CDR2 SYGVNS. The CDR3 contains 13 residues. The V end was cut by 7 bases, the J end by 5 bases, with 14 bases between.

The sample consisted of PBMCs or T cells enriched from blood (not recorded which). V is TRBV25-1 and J is TRBJ1-1; possibly TRBD1 for D (6 bases). The sequence derives from a man younger than 30 who had recovered from COVID-19. This CDR3 is CASTGGARTEAFF. For the CDR3, the DNA is TGTGCCAGCACCGGGGGGGCTAGGACTGAAGCTTTCTTT.